This record looks at one T cell receptor beta chain sequence and its context. Its antigen is currently unknown. TCRdb itself ran the 5' RACE reads through MiXCR, one entry per CDR3 protein. This sample has 400,000 to 550,000 distinct CDR3 sequences, with about 13% found just once. These data are taken from a study of identical twins. Overall study results and limits: One should note that invariant MAIT and iNKT cells could partly confound zero-insertion analyses. In cord blood, abundant beta clonotypes had fewer insertions; memory showed no trend.

The CDR3 sequence is 14 residues long. V was cut by 0 bases and J by 14 bases, with 18 bases left in between. Germline-derived CDR1 and CDR2 are WNHNN and SYGVQD (reference sequence). The same data also contributed to another study, on yellow fever vaccine responses in identical twins. That publication notes: It has been reported that, in twins, the vaccine T cell response seemed partly convergent and partly personalized.

Sequenced: CD4+ T cells sorted from blood. This chain connects TRBV10-1 to TRBJ2-3; no definite D call. The TCR was taken from a woman younger than 35 in good health. The CDR3 region is CASSESRRQTMRYF. In DNA form, the CDR3 reads TGCGCCAGCAGTGAGTCAAGGAGACAAACTATGCGGTATTTT.